The sequence of this TCR beta chain was determined in a study of post-analysis software for immune sequencing data. cDNA libraries of TCR beta carried unique molecular identifiers. TCRdb called the PCR reads again in MiXCR, with one record for every CDR3 protein. The sample contains 160,000 or so distinct CDR3 sequences, roughly 40% of which appear only once. Sequenced here: blood, sampled after autologous hematopoietic stem cell transplantation. The source of this sequence is a girl aged 5-17 years with multiple sclerosis.

The CDR3: CASTPAGPNEQFF. The CDR3 DNA is TGTGCCAGCACCCCAGCGGGACCCAATGAGCAGTTCTTC. The chain carries TRBV28 and TRBJ2-1; TRBD2 matches at 7 bases. The CDR3 is 13 amino acids. From germline, CDR1 is MDHEN and CDR2 SYDVKM. Trimming cost V 7 bases and J 6 bases; bases outside gene matches: 6.